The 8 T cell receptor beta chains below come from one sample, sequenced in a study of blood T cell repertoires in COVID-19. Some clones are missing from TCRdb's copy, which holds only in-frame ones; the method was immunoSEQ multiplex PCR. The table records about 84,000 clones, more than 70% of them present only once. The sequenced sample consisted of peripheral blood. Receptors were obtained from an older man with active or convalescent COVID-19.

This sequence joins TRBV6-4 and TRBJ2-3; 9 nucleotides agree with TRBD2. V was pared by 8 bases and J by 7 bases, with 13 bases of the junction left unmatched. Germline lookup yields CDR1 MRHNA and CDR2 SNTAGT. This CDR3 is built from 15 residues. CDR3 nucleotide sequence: TGTGCCAGCGGGCGAGAGGCGGGAGGGCCTTATACGCAGTATTTT. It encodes CASGREAGGPYTQYF.

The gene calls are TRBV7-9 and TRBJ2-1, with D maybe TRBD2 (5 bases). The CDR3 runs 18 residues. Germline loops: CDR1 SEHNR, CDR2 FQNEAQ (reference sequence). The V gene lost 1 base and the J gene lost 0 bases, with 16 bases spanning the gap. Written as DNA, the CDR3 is TGTGCCAGCAGCTTAGGATTATTAGCGTTAGACTCCTACAATGAGCAGTTCTTC. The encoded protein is CASSLGLLALDSYNEQFF.

CDR3 in DNA: TGTGCCAGCTCACCACCACTAGGTACTGGAAACACCATATATTTT. This gives the protein CASSPPLGTGNTIYF. The chain carries TRBV18 and TRBJ1-3; D is undetermined. The CDR3 consists of 15 residues. Germline CDR1 KGHSH, CDR2 LQKENI. Trimming pared 0 bases from V and 2 bases from J, leaving 8 bases between.

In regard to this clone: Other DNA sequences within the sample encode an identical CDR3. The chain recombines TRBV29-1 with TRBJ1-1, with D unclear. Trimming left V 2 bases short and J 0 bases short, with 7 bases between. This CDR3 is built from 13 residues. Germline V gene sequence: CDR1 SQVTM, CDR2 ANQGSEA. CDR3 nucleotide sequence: TGCAGCGTTGAAAGAGGTTTGAACACTGAAGCTTTCTTT. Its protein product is CSVERGLNTEAFF.

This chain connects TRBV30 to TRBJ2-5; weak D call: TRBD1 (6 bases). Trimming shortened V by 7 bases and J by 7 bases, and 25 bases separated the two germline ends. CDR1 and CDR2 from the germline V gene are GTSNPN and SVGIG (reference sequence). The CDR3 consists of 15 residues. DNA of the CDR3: TGTGCCTACACGTTCCCAGGGGCCCCTGTGAGGACCCAGTACTTC. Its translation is CAYTFPGAPVRTQYF. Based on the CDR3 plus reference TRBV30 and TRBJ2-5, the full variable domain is SQTIHQWPATLVQPVGSPLSLECTVEGTSNPNLYWYRQAAGRGLQLLFYSVGIGQISSEVPQNLSASRPQDRQFILSSKKLLLSDSGFYLCAYTFPGAPVRTQYFGPGTRLLVL.

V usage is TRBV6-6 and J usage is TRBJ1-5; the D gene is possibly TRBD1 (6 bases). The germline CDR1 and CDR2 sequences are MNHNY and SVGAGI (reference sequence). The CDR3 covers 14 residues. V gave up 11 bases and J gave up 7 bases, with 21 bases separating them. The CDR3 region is CAPRRGGAGQPQHF. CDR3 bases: TGTGCCCCCCGACGGGGGGGGGCTGGACAGCCCCAGCATTTT.

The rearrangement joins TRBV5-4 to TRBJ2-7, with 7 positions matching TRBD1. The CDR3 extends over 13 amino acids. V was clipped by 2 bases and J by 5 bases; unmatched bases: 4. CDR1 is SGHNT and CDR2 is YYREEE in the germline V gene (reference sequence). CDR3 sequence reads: CASSLTGAHEQYF. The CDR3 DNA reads TGTGCCAGCAGCTTAACAGGGGCCCACGAGCAGTACTTC.

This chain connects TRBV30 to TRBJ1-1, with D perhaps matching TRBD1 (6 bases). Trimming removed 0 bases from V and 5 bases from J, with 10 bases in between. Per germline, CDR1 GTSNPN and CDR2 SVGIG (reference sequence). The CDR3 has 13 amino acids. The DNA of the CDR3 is TGTGCCTGGAGTGTTAACAGGGTTACTGAAGCTTTCTTT. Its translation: CAWSVNRVTEAFF.